Listed here is a single T cell receptor beta chain. Trimming took off 3 bases at V and 0 bases at J, with 8 bases between the two ends. Germline CDR1 reads DFQATT; CDR2 reads SNEGSKA (reference sequence). This CDR3 is built from 13 residues. Source study methods: Amplified reference gene primers provided the basis for estimating nucleated cell counts. Using immunoSEQ multiplex PCR, the repertoire was profiled, and TCRdb retains in-frame clones only, with some absent. The V and J calls and clone size are taken from that table; D and trimming were inferred from the DNA. Among about 26,000 clones, nearly 90% were seen once, and the ten largest hold over 9%. The data stem from a study of blood T cell repertoires in COVID-19. Study-level background: COVID-19 samples from acute and convalescent phases originated in the United States, Italy and Spain. PBMCs, B-cell-depleted T cells, or T cells were the source of the cDNA or gDNA that made up the material.

The sequencing input was peripheral blood. The sequence was collected from a man in his 70s with acute or convalescent COVID-19. This chain links TRBV20-1 with TRBJ1-1, with D hard to call. CDR3 amino acids: CSASEQMNTEAFF. Written as DNA, the CDR3 is TGCAGTGCTAGTGAACAAATGAACACTGAAGCTTTCTTT.